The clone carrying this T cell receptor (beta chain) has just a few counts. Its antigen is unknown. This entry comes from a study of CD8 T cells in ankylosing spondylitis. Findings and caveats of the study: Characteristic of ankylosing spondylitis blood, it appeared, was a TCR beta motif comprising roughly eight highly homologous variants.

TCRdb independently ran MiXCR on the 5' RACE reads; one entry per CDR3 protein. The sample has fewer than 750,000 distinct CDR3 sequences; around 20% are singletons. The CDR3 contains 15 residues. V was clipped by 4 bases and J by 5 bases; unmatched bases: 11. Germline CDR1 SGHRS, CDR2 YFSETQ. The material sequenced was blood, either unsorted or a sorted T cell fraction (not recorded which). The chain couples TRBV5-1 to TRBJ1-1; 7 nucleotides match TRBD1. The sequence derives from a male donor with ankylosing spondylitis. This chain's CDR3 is CASSPGQDGGTEAFF. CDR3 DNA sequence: TGCGCCAGCAGCCCAGGACAGGATGGAGGGACTGAAGCTTTCTTT.